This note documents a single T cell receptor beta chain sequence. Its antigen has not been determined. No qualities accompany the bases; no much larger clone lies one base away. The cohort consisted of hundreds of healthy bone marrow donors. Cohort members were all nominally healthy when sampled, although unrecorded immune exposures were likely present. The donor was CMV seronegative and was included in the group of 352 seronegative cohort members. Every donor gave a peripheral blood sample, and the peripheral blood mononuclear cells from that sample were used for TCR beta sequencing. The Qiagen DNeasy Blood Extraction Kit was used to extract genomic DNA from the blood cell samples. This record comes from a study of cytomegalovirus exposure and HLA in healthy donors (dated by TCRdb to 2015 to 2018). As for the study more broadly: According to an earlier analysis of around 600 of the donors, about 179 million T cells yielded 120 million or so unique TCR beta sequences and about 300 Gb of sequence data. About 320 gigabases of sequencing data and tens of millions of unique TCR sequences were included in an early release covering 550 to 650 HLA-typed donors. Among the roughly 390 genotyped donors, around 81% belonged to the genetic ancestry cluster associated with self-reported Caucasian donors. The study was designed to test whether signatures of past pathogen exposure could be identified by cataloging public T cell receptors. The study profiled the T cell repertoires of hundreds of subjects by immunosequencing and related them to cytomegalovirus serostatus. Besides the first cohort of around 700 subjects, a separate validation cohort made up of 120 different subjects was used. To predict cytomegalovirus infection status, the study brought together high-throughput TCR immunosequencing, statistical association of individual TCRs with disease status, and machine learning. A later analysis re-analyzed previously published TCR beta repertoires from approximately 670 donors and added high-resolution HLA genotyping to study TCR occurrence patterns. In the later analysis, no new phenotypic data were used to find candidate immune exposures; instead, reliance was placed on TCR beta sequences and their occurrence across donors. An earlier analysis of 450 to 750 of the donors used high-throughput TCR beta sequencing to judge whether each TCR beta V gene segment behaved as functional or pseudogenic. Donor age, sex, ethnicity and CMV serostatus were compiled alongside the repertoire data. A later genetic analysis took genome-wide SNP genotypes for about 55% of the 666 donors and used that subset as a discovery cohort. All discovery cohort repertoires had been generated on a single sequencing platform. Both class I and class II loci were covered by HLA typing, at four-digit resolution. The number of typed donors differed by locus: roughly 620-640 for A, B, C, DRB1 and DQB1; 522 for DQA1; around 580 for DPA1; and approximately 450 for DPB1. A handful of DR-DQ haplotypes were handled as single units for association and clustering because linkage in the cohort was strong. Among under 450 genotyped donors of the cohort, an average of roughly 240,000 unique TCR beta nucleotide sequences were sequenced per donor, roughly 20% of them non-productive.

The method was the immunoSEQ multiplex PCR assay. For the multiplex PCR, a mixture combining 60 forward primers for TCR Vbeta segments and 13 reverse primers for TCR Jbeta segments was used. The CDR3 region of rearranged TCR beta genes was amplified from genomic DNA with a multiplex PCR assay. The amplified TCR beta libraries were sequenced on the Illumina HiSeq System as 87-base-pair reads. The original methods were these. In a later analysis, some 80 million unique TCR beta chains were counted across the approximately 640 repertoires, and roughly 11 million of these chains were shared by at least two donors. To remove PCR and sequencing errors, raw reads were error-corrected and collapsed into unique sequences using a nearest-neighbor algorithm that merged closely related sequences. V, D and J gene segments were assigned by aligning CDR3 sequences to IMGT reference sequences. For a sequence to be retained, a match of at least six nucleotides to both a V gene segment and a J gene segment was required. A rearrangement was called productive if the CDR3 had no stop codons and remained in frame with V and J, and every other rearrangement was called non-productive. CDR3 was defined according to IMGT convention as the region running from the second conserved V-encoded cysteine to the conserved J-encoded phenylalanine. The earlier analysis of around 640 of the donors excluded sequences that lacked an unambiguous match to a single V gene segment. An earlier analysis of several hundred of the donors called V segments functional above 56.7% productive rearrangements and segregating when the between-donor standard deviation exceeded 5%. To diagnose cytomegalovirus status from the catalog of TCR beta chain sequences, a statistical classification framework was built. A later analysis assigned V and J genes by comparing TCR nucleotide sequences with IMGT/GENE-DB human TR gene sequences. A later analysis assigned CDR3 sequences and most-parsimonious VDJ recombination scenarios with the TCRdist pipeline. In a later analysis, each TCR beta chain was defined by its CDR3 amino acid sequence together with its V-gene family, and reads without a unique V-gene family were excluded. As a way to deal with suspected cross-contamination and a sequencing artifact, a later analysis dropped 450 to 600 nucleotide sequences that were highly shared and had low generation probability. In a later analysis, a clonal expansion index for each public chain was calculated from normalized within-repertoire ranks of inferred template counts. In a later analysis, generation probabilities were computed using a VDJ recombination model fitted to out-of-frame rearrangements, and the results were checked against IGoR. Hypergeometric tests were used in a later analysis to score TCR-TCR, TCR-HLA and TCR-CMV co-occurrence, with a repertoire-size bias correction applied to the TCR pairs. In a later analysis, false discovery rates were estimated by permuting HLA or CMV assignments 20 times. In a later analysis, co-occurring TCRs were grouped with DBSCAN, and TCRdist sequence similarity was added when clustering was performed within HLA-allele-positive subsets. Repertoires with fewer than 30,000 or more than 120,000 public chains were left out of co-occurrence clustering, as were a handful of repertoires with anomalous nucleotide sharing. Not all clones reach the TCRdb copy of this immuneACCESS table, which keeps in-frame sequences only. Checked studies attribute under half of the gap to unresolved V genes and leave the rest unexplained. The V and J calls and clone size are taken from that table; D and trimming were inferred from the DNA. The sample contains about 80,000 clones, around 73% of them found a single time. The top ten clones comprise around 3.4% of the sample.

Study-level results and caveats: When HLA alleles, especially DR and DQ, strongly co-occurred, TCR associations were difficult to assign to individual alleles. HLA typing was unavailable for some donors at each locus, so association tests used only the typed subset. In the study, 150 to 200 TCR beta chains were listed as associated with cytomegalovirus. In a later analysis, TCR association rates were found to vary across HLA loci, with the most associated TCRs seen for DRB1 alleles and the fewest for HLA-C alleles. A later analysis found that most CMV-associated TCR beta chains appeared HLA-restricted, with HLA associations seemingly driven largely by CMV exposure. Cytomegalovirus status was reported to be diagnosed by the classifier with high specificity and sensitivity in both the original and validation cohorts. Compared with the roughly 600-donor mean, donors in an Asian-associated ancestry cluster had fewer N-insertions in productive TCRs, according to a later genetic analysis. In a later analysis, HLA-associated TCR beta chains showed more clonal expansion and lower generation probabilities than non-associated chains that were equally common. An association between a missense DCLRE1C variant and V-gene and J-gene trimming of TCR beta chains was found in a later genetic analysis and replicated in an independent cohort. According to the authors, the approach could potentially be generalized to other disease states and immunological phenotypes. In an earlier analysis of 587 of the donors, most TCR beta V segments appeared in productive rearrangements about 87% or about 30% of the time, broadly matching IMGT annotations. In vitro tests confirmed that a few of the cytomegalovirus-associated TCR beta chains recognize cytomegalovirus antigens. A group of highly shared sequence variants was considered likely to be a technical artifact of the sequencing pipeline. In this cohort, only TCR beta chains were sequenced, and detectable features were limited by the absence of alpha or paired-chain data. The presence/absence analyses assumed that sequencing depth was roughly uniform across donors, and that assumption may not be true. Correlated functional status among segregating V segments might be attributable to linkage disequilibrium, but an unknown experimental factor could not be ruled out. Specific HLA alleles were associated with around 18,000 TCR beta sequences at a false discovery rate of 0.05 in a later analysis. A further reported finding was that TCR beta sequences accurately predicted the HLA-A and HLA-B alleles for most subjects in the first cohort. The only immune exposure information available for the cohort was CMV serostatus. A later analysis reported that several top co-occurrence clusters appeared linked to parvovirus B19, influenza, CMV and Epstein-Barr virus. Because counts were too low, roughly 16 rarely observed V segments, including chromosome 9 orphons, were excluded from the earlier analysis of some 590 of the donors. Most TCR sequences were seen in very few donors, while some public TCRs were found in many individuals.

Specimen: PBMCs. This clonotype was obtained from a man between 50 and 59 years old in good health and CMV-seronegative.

The CDR3 amino acid sequence is: CAISEGGSGQGATEAFF. The bases read TGTGCCATCAGTGAAGGTGGAAGCGGACAGGGGGCCACTGAAGCTTTCTTT. The sequence links TRBV10-3 to TRBJ1-1; 11 central bases correspond to TRBD1. The CDR3, from cysteine to phenylalanine, totals 17 residues. Kept here is only the CDR3 DNA, which spans 51 bases and is read in frame from base 1. The germline V end is reduced by 3 bases and the J end by 4 bases; junction bases left unmatched: 10. The germline V gene specifies ENHRY as CDR1 and SYGVKD as CDR2.